These T cell receptor beta chains were read from a single sample in a study of vaccination and CD4 T cells after COVID-19. These receptors have no known antigen. TCRdb re-analysed the PCR reads in MiXCR, keeping a single row per CDR3 protein. The repertoire consists of some 26,000 distinct CDR3 sequences, with 35% to 50% occurring once and the leading ten covering around 5%. The material was CD4+ T cells from blood, cultured in vitro, obtained about 7 months after SARS-CoV-2 vaccination. These receptors were collected from a human donor who had recovered from COVID-19. Each CDR3 is given with its conserved first and last residue. The D gene is left open where the match is weak. Expanded clones get a size class; other rows say once, few or many, or leave the size out.

CDR3 protein: CSADGSSGGSYEQYF
CDR3 DNA: TGCAGTGCCGATGGTTCTAGCGGGGGATCCTACGAGCAGTACTTC
clone size: few
J gene: TRBJ2-7
D gene: TRBD2
V gene: TRBV20-1

CDR3 protein: CASSGNTIYF
CDR3 DNA: TGTGCCAGCAGTGGCAACACCATATATTTT
clone size: .
J gene: TRBJ1-3
D gene: .
V gene: TRBV6-1

CDR3 protein: CATSTTSGSTDTQYF
CDR3 DNA: TGTGCCACCAGCACCACTAGCGGCAGCACAGATACGCAGTATTTT
clone size: .
J gene: TRBJ2-3
D gene: TRBD2
V gene: TRBV15

CDR3 protein: CASSQDIRTSSYEQYF
CDR3 DNA: TGTGCCAGCAGCCAAGATATCAGGACTAGCTCCTACGAGCAGTACTTC
clone size: .
J gene: TRBJ2-7
D gene: TRBD2
V gene: TRBV14

CDR3 protein: CASLSGTGIFESEAFF
CDR3 DNA: TGTGCCAGCCTCTCCGGGACAGGGATTTTCGAGAGTGAAGCTTTCTTT
clone size: few
J gene: TRBJ1-1
D gene: TRBD1
V gene: TRBV6-1

CDR3 protein: CSAHRDRSYNEQFF
CDR3 DNA: TGCAGTGCTCACCGGGACAGATCCTACAATGAGCAGTTCTTC
clone size: .
J gene: TRBJ2-1
D gene: TRBD1
V gene: TRBV20-1

CDR3 protein: CASSHRDRGNEQFF
CDR3 DNA: TGCGCCAGCAGCCACCGAGACAGGGGCAATGAGCAGTTCTTC
clone size: .
J gene: TRBJ2-1
D gene: TRBD1
V gene: TRBV4-1

CDR3 protein: CASSLRRGGPQETQYF
CDR3 DNA: TGTGCCAGCAGCCTCAGAAGGGGAGGACCTCAAGAGACCCAGTACTTC
clone size: .
J gene: TRBJ2-5
D gene: .
V gene: TRBV6-1

CDR3 protein: CASILWSSGRMYNEQFF
CDR3 DNA: TGTGCCAGCATCCTTTGGTCTAGCGGGAGGATGTACAATGAGCAGTTCTTC
clone size: .
J gene: TRBJ2-1
D gene: TRBD2
V gene: TRBV7-9

CDR3 protein: CSARASGYNEQFF
CDR3 DNA: TGCAGTGCTAGAGCATCAGGGTACAATGAGCAGTTCTTC
clone size: .
J gene: TRBJ2-1
D gene: .
V gene: TRBV20-1

CDR3 protein: CASSSGLARDTQYF
CDR3 DNA: TGTGCCAGCAGTTCAGGACTAGCGAGGGATACGCAGTATTTT
clone size: .
J gene: TRBJ2-3
D gene: TRBD2
V gene: TRBV28

CDR3 protein: CASSRESGDGETQYF
CDR3 DNA: TGTGCCAGCAGTAGGGAATCAGGGGACGGAGAGACCCAGTACTTC
clone size: few
J gene: TRBJ2-5
D gene: .
V gene: TRBV6-1

CDR3 protein: CASSSRTSSTDTQYF
CDR3 DNA: TGCGCCAGCAGCTCCCGGACGAGCAGCACAGATACGCAGTATTTT
clone size: .
J gene: TRBJ2-3
D gene: .
V gene: TRBV5-1

CDR3 protein: CSARAGSNTGELFF
CDR3 DNA: TGCAGTGCTAGAGCGGGTTCCAACACCGGGGAGCTGTTTTTT
clone size: .
J gene: TRBJ2-2
D gene: .
V gene: TRBV20-1

CDR3 protein: CAWNWARDTEAFF
CDR3 DNA: TGTGCCTGGAATTGGGCCCGAGACACTGAAGCTTTCTTT
clone size: .
J gene: TRBJ1-1
D gene: .
V gene: TRBV30

CDR3 protein: CASSRPGQGYEQYF
CDR3 DNA: TGTGCCAGCAGCAGACCGGGACAGGGGTACGAGCAGTACTTC
clone size: .
J gene: TRBJ2-7
D gene: TRBD1
V gene: TRBV7-9

CDR3 protein: CASRRGPLGNQPQHF
CDR3 DNA: TGTGCCAGCAGGAGGGGACCCCTAGGTAATCAGCCCCAGCATTTT
clone size: .
J gene: TRBJ1-5
D gene: .
V gene: TRBV2

CDR3 protein: CATSDPGQGRAGELFF
CDR3 DNA: TGTGCCACCAGTGATCCGGGACAGGGGAGGGCCGGGGAGCTGTTTTTT
clone size: .
J gene: TRBJ2-2
D gene: TRBD1
V gene: TRBV24-1

CDR3 protein: CASSDPGRGSYEQYF
CDR3 DNA: TGTGCCAGTAGCGATCCCGGGAGGGGAAGCTACGAGCAGTACTTC
clone size: .
J gene: TRBJ2-7
D gene: TRBD2
V gene: TRBV19

CDR3 protein: CAISDGTSGYEQYF
CDR3 DNA: TGTGCCATCAGTGATGGGACTAGCGGCTACGAGCAGTACTTC
clone size: .
J gene: TRBJ2-7
D gene: TRBD2
V gene: TRBV10-3

CDR3 protein: CASSLRGYTEAFF
CDR3 DNA: TGTGCCAGCAGTTTACGGGGTTACACTGAAGCTTTCTTT
clone size: few
J gene: TRBJ1-1
D gene: .
V gene: TRBV28

CDR3 protein: CASSQVPLTGGAEAFF
CDR3 DNA: TGTGCCAGCAGCCAAGTTCCGCTAACAGGGGGAGCTGAAGCTTTCTTT
clone size: .
J gene: TRBJ1-1
D gene: TRBD1
V gene: TRBV4-2

CDR3 protein: CASSKQGDTGELFF
CDR3 DNA: TGTGCCAGCAGCAAGCAGGGAGACACCGGGGAGCTGTTTTTT
clone size: once
J gene: TRBJ2-2
D gene: .
V gene: TRBV5-4

CDR3 protein: CATSDLSGGNYNEQFF
CDR3 DNA: TGTGCCACCAGTGATTTGAGCGGGGGGAACTACAATGAGCAGTTCTTC
clone size: .
J gene: TRBJ2-1
D gene: TRBD2
V gene: TRBV24-1

CDR3 protein: CASSQDTGSGSYEQYF
CDR3 DNA: TGCGCCAGCAGCCAAGATACCGGGAGCGGCTCCTACGAGCAGTACTTC
clone size: .
J gene: TRBJ2-7
D gene: .
V gene: TRBV4-1

CDR3 protein: CSVEDFMNTEAFF
CDR3 DNA: TGCAGCGTGGAGGATTTCATGAACACTGAAGCTTTCTTT
clone size: once
J gene: TRBJ1-1
D gene: .
V gene: TRBV29-1

CDR3 protein: CSARDVRMHSPLHF
CDR3 DNA: TGCAGTGCTAGAGATGTCAGGATGCATTCACCCCTCCACTTT
clone size: .
J gene: TRBJ1-6
D gene: .
V gene: TRBV20-1

CDR3 protein: CASGTPSSYEQYF
CDR3 DNA: TGTGCCAGCGGAACCCCTAGCTCCTACGAGCAGTACTTC
clone size: few
J gene: TRBJ2-7
D gene: .
V gene: TRBV28

CDR3 protein: CASKGLAGEGTDTQYF
CDR3 DNA: TGTGCCAGCAAGGGACTAGCGGGAGAGGGCACAGATACGCAGTATTTT
clone size: .
J gene: TRBJ2-3
D gene: TRBD2
V gene: TRBV25-1

CDR3 protein: CSVSTGGSGNTIYF
CDR3 DNA: TGCAGCGTCTCTACAGGGGGCTCTGGAAACACCATATATTTT
clone size: .
J gene: TRBJ1-3
D gene: TRBD1
V gene: TRBV29-1

CDR3 protein: CASSPVAAAYEQYF
CDR3 DNA: TGTGCCAGCAGCCCCGTGGCGGCAGCCTACGAGCAGTACTTC
clone size: .
J gene: TRBJ2-7
D gene: .
V gene: TRBV7-9

CDR3 protein: CSAPAPQFDSPLHF
CDR3 DNA: TGCAGTGCCCCTGCTCCACAGTTTGATTCACCCCTCCACTTT
clone size: few
J gene: TRBJ1-6
D gene: .
V gene: TRBV20-1

CDR3 protein: CASSLLTGHQPQHF
CDR3 DNA: TGTGCCAGCAGTCTTCTGACAGGGCATCAGCCCCAGCATTTT
clone size: .
J gene: TRBJ1-5
D gene: TRBD1
V gene: TRBV6-1

CDR3 protein: CASSPGLMGRYNEQFF
CDR3 DNA: TGTGCCAGCAGCCCTGGCCTAATGGGTCGCTACAATGAGCAGTTCTTC
clone size: few
J gene: TRBJ2-1
D gene: .
V gene: TRBV7-6

CDR3 protein: CSAGQTTYEQYF
CDR3 DNA: TGCAGTGCTGGGCAAACCACCTACGAGCAGTACTTC
clone size: .
J gene: TRBJ2-7
D gene: .
V gene: TRBV20-1

CDR3 protein: CASSLEGGGEQYF
CDR3 DNA: TGTGCCAGCAGCTTAGAGGGAGGGGGCGAGCAGTACTTC
clone size: .
J gene: TRBJ2-7
D gene: .
V gene: TRBV7-9

CDR3 protein: CSAVTGGRSPTNYGYTF
CDR3 DNA: TGCAGCGCCGTGACAGGAGGACGCTCTCCTACTAACTATGGCTACACCTTC
clone size: few
J gene: TRBJ1-2
D gene: .
V gene: TRBV29-1

CDR3 protein: CASSSRRNTGELFF
CDR3 DNA: TGTGCCAGTAGTTCCCGCCGGAACACCGGGGAGCTGTTTTTT
clone size: .
J gene: TRBJ2-2
D gene: .
V gene: TRBV19

CDR3 protein: CATSTGATDTQYF
CDR3 DNA: TGTGCCACCTCCACAGGGGCCACAGATACGCAGTATTTT
clone size: .
J gene: TRBJ2-3
D gene: TRBD1
V gene: TRBV24-1

CDR3 protein: CASSYPQETQYF
CDR3 DNA: TGTGCCAGCAGCTATCCCCAAGAGACCCAGTACTTC
clone size: .
J gene: TRBJ2-5
D gene: .
V gene: TRBV7-8

CDR3 protein: CASSPHFGKQYF
CDR3 DNA: TGTGCCAGCAGCCCCCATTTCGGCAAGCAGTACTTC
clone size: .
J gene: TRBJ2-7
D gene: .
V gene: TRBV7-8

CDR3 protein: CASSQGDGGETQYF
CDR3 DNA: TGTGCCAGCAGCCAAGGGGACGGGGGGGAGACCCAGTACTTC
clone size: .
J gene: TRBJ2-5
D gene: TRBD2
V gene: TRBV4-2